The entry below gives a single T cell receptor (beta chain) sequence along with its context. The antigen remains undetermined. Gene labels here are mouse ones. The observed sequence ends 1 residue before the CDR3 terminus, with the missing tail filled in from the germline J gene. Libraries were prepared by immunoSEQ multiplex PCR; TCRdb keeps only in-frame clonotypes and omits some of them. Among more than 40,000 clones listed, around 72% were seen once. The data derive from a study of tissue T cells after allogeneic stem cell transplantation. Study-level points and caveats: Sampling depth was limited, and the cohort was small and clinically varied. Within patients, tissue anatomy strongly shaped TCR repertoire composition. Only a limited share of tissue TCRs appeared in blood or spleen.

There are 15 residues in the CDR3. Germline trimming cut 0 bases from V and 1 base from J; bases unmatched to any gene: 3. The V gene's germline CDR1 is NNHNN and CDR2 SYGAGS (reference sequence). The TCR comes from a pool of C57BL/6 mice in good health. The V and J genes are TRBV13-2 and TRBJ1-2; 7 nucleotides agree with TRBD1. Sequencing was done on a sample of sorted cells pooled from one or two spleens. CDR3 loop: CASGDAGTENSDYTF. CDR3 DNA (partial): TGTGCCAGCGGTGATGCAGGGACAGAAAACTCCGACTACACC.